Sequencing of this TCR beta chain was carried out in a study of CD4 and CD8 cells across lung adenocarcinoma regions. TCRdb recomputed calls from the PCR reads with MiXCR, one row per CDR3 protein. Of 8,400 or so distinct CDR3 sequences in the sample, 46% were seen once. Samples came from patients with localized non-small cell lung adenocarcinoma. Germline lookup yields CDR1 MNHNS and CDR2 SASEGT. This CDR3 region has 14 residues. Sequencing was performed on CD4+ T cells from the margin of a lung tumor. J is TRBJ2-2 and V is TRBV6-1; TRBD2 matches 8 bases. The closer fit of TRBJ2-3 to the DNA end suggests the J call may be wrong. The TCR comes from a female donor with lung adenocarcinoma. The CD4 and CD8 labels of this study may be unreliable. CDR3 sequence reads: CASRKAGGTGEQYF. CDR3 DNA: TGTGCCAGCAGAAAGGCGGGGGGCACCGGGGAGCAGTATTTT.